This T cell receptor (beta chain) stems from a study of T-cell memory formation after mild COVID-19. Study details: Clusters of TCRs were largely donor specific.

This CDR3 spans 15 amino acids. The germline gives CDR1 LGHNA, CDR2 YSLEER. Overall study findings and caveats: Shrinking CD4+ clones resided mostly in CM and EM, and CD8+ ones in EMRA. Pre-infection memory showed some responding clones, and this suggested that cross-reactive memory joined.

Regarding this clonotype: Antigen specificity is unknown. A junction boundary mismatches the germline segment, possibly from a read error.

cDNA libraries for TCR alpha and TCR beta, carrying sample barcodes and UMIs, came from 5'RACE with constant-segment primers. TCRdb analysed the 5' RACE reads with MiXCR anew, one entry per CDR3 protein. The data hold some 82,000 distinct CDR3 sequences, with about 13% observed a single time. This clonotype was obtained from a man aged 18 to 29 who had mild COVID-19 (a few samples of this study predate the infection). Cell type and time point are not known. Sequencing input: PBMCs or a T cell subset sorted from them (not recorded which). The rearrangement links TRBV4-3 to TRBJ2-1; tentative D call: TRBD2 (6 bases). In DNA, the CDR3 is TGCGCCGGCAGCCTTTGGCGGGGAGACCACAATGAGCAGTTCTTC. This sequence encodes CAGSLWRGDHNEQFF.